The TCR beta chain under discussion was sequenced for a study of cytomegalovirus exposure and HLA in healthy donors (TCRdb year 2017). At the level of the whole study: A later analysis indicated that the 95 to 150 validation repertoires were generated on the platform also employed for the 600 to 750 repertoires of the first cohort. The study aimed to test whether cataloging public T cell receptors could reveal signatures of past pathogen exposure. Along with the roughly 670-subject first cohort, a separate validation cohort of more than 90 different subjects was used. The study combined high-throughput TCR immunosequencing, statistical association of individual TCRs with disease status, and machine learning to predict cytomegalovirus infection status.

Beyond this particular receptor, the publication reports: In vitro tests confirmed that three of the cytomegalovirus-associated TCR beta chains recognize cytomegalovirus antigens. In a later analysis, TCRs clustered in the first cohort were found to also tend to co-occur in the roughly 130 validation repertoires, with about 94% of cluster scores above 0. In both the original and validation cohorts, the classifier was reported to diagnose cytomegalovirus status with high specificity and sensitivity. It was suggested by the authors that the approach could potentially be generalized to other disease states and immunological phenotypes. A later analysis lacked HLA typing for the validation cohort, so it scored co-occurrence in that cohort across all 120 or so repertoires. The study gave a list of 150 to 200 TCR beta chains associated with cytomegalovirus. While some public TCRs were present in many individuals, most TCR sequences turned up only very rarely across donors.

Concerning this clone: Its cognate antigen has yet to be identified. The record has no base qualities; no much larger clone is one base away.

For this chain, trimming is 1 base at the V end and 5 bases at the J end, and the number of junction bases without a gene match is 15. For CDR1 and CDR2, the germline V gene lists SGHTA and FQGTGA. The CDR3 goes from the cysteine to the phenylalanine over 18 residues. CDR3 DNA is the only sequence kept; it has 54 bases, read in frame from the first base. The library relied on the immunoSEQ multiplex PCR assay. The published analysis was carried out like this. A statistical classification framework was built to diagnose cytomegalovirus status from the catalog of TCR beta chain sequences. The immuneACCESS repertoire file appears here via TCRdb, limited to in-frame rearrangements. These files lack a portion of the clones; in checked studies, under half of the deficit traces to unresolved V genes, and the cause of the others is not known. V, J and clone size derive from that table, while D and trimming were established from the DNA sequence. This sample holds about 140,000 clones; roughly 86% were observed only once. The leading ten clones occupy about 1.5% of the sample.

The donors were included in the validation cohort of roughly 130 subjects, a group kept apart from the approximately 700-subject first cohort. This clonotype originated in a woman in her twenties or thirties in good health and CMV-seronegative. Sequencing input: PBMCs. Recombination linked TRBV7-3 to TRBJ1-1, with 8 bases in between that match TRBD1. The nucleotide sequence reads TGTGCCAGCAGCTTAATCCCGGACAGGGACGGGGTGTGGACTGAAGCTTTCTTT. Its protein product is CASSLIPDRDGVWTEAFF.